This TCR beta chain was sequenced in a study of cytomegalovirus exposure and HLA in healthy donors. Study conclusions and caveats: Differences between HLA loci emerged in a later analysis of TCR association rates, with DRB1 most and HLA-C fewest. Researchers reported that a few CMV-associated chains were confirmed in vitro as CMV antigen-specific.

With respect to this clone: The antigen remains unidentified.

In germline, CDR1 is SGHTA, CDR2 FQGNSA. Trimming took off 5 bases at V and 3 bases at J, with 4 bases between the two ends. This CDR3 is built from 11 residues. The PCR employed 60 Vbeta primers together with 13 Jbeta primers. Measured with immunoSEQ multiplex PCR; TCRdb has only the in-frame clones, and not every one. This sample has some 180,000 clones, with around 80% found just once. V is TRBV7-2 and J is TRBJ1-2; D gene ambiguous. Sequencing was performed on PBMCs. This clonotype was sampled from a woman aged 30 to 39 in good health and CMV-seropositive. The CDR3 is CASSPDYGYTF. Written as DNA, the CDR3 is TGTGCCAGCAGCCCAGACTATGGCTACACCTTC.